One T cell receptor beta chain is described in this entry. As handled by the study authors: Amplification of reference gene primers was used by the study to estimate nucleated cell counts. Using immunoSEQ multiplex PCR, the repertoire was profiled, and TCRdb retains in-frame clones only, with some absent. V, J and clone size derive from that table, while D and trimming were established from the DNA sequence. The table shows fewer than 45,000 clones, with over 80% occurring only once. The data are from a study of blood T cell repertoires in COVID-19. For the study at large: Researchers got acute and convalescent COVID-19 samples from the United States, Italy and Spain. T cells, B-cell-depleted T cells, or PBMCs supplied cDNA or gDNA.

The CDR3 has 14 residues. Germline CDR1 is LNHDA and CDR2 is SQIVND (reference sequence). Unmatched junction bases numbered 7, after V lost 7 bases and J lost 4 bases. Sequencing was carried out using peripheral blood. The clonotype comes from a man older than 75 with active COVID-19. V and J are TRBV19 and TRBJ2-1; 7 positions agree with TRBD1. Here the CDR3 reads CASTRDRGYNEQFF. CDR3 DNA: TGTGCCAGTACCCGGGACAGAGGGTACAATGAGCAGTTCTTC. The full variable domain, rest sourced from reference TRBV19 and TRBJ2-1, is DGGITQSPKYLFRKEGQNVTLSCEQNLNHDAMYWYRQDPGQGLRLIYYSQIVNDFQKGDIAEGYSVSREKKESFPLTVTSAQKNPTAFYLCASTRDRGYNEQFFGPGTRLTVL.